The 14 T cell receptor beta chains reported below all come from one sample, sequenced in a study of spatial heterogeneity in lung cancer. From the 5' RACE reads, TCRdb called clonotypes with MiXCR, one entry per CDR3 protein. The sample has a few thousand distinct CDR3 sequences; around 12% are singletons. No antigen is known for these receptors. Study-level results: Tumor mutation count correlated with how many alpha and beta TCRs expanded intratumorally.

Time point described: sample taken at primary tumor resection. The source material was lung tumor tissue, sampled at surgery. These receptor sequences come from a male donor with early-stage non-small cell lung cancer.

The table lists this clonotype with many counts. The chain has TRBV7-6 and TRBJ2-6; D call uncertain. V gave up 6 bases and J gave up 0 bases, with 6 bases separating them. CDR3 length: 14 residues. The V gene's germline CDR1 is SGHVS and CDR2 FNYEAQ. The CDR3 is CASRVSSGANVLTF. The CDR3 nucleotides read TGTGCCAGCAGAGTGAGCTCTGGGGCCAACGTCCTGACTTTC.

This clonotype is labeled as medium-sized (0.01 to 0.1%). The chain carries TRBV20-1 and TRBJ2-1, with a tentative D call TRBD2 (7 bases). Germline assignment: CDR1 DFQATT and CDR2 SNEGSKA (reference sequence). Trimming left V 5 bases short and J 7 bases short, with 15 bases between. This CDR3 contains 13 residues. CDR3 region: CSASRGGSNEQFF. For the CDR3, the DNA is TGCAGTGCTTCAAGGGGGGGCTCGAATGAGCAGTTCTTC.

This clonotype was seen ten or more times. This rearrangement joins TRBV7-2 to TRBJ2-3; no clear D. The V gene lost 1 base and the J gene lost 0 bases, with 5 bases spanning the gap. CDR1 is SGHTA and CDR2 is FQGNSA in the germline V gene. There are 14 residues in the CDR3. The CDR3 loop is CASSLDSSTDTQYF. The DNA of the CDR3 is TGTGCCAGCAGCTTAGACAGTAGCACAGATACGCAGTATTTT.

This clonotype occurred many times. V usage is TRBV6-2 or TRBV6-3 and J usage is TRBJ2-1; 13 bases line up with TRBD2. Per germline, CDR1 MNHEY and CDR2 SVGEGT. This CDR3 contains 16 residues. The V gene end was trimmed by 4 bases and the J gene end by 4 bases; junction bases not matched to a gene: 4. CDR3 in amino acids: CASSFWTSGGYNEQFF. The CDR3 DNA is TGTGCCAGCAGTTTTTGGACTAGCGGGGGTTACAATGAGCAGTTCTTC.

By share, this clonotype ranks as medium-sized (0.01 to 0.1%). CDR3 sequence (DNA): TGTGCCAGCAGCCCCAGGGGGGATATGAACACTGAAGCTTTCTTT. Its translation is CASSPRGDMNTEAFF. The rearrangement uses TRBV7-3 and TRBJ1-1; 7 bases are a match to TRBD1. In germline, CDR1 is SGHTA, CDR2 FQGTGA. Trimming cost V 5 bases and J 0 bases; bases outside gene matches: 6. CDR3 size: 15 residues.

This clonotype has a count of ten or more. The chain has TRBV5-1 and TRBJ2-5; the match to TRBD2 covers 12 bases. V was pared by 3 bases and J by 5 bases, with 5 bases of the junction left unmatched. The CDR3 totals 15 residues. Looked up from germline, CDR1 is SGHRS and CDR2 is YFSETQ. The CDR3 sequence is CASSSTSGGLETQYF. CDR3 coding DNA: TGCGCCAGCAGCTCGACTAGCGGGGGATTGGAGACCCAGTACTTC. The whole variable domain, filled in from reference TRBV5-1 and TRBJ2-5, reads KAGVTQTPRYLIKTRGQQVTLSCSPISGHRSVSWYQQTPGQGLQFLFEYFSETQRNKGNFPGRFSGRQFSNSRSEMNVSTLELGDSALYLCASSSTSGGLETQYFGPGTRLLVL.

This sequence joins TRBV5-1 and TRBJ1-2; TRBD1 might be the D (6 bases). Germline V gives CDR1 SGHRS, CDR2 YFSETQ. The CDR3 spans 16 residues. Deletions cut 0 bases from V and 0 bases from J, with 12 bases between. The CDR3 spells CASSLATGAANYGYTF. The CDR3 coding sequence is TGCGCCAGCAGCTTGGCTACGGGGGCAGCTAACTATGGCTACACCTTC.

This clonotype was observed at least ten times. V and J are TRBV4-1 and TRBJ1-1, with TRBD1 matching 12 bases. Germline-derived CDR1 and CDR2 are MGHRA and YSYEKL. V lost 1 base, J lost 0 bases, and 6 bases stayed unmatched. The CDR3 runs 18 residues. The CDR3 DNA is TGCGCCAGCAGCCAAGCGGGACAGGGGGCGCGGATGAACACTGAAGCTTTCTTT. As protein: CASSQAGQGARMNTEAFF.

CDR3 amino acids: CSAAGTENTEAFF. Written as DNA, the CDR3 is TGCAGTGCTGCCGGGACAGAGAACACTGAAGCTTTCTTT. The J gene is TRBJ1-1, the V gene TRBV20-1, with 7 positions matching TRBD1. The V and J ends lost 5 bases and 1 base, in that order; junction bases with no gene match: 4. The CDR3 covers 13 residues. Germline V CDR1 and CDR2: DFQATT, SNEGSKA (reference sequence).

This chain joins TRBV20-1 and TRBJ2-1; D not certain. Germline CDR1 reads DFQATT; CDR2 reads SNEGSKA (reference sequence). V gave up 0 bases and J gave up 7 bases, with 16 bases separating them. The CDR3 contains 15 residues. In DNA, the CDR3 is TGCAGTGCTAGAGATTTAACTCCCCTTCGGAATGAGCAGTTCTTC. Residues: CSARDLTPLRNEQFF.

This clonotype was counted at least ten times. The chain is built from TRBV7-2 and TRBJ2-3, with D perhaps assigned TRBD1 or TRBD2 (5 bases each). The CDR3 is made up of 15 amino acids. V was clipped by 1 base and J by 4 bases, with 12 bases between them. Per the germline V gene, CDR1 is SGHTA and CDR2 is FQGNSA. The CDR3 nucleotides are TGTGCCAGCAGCTTAGGCGCCGGGGCCGCAGATACGCAGTATTTT. Amino acid sequence: CASSLGAGAADTQYF. Full variable domain (missing parts from reference TRBV7-2 and TRBJ2-3): GAGVSQSPSNKVTEKGKDVELRCDPISGHTALYWYRQSLGQGLEFLIYFQGNSAPDKSGLPSDRFSAERTGGSVSTLTIQRTQQEDSAVYLCASSLGAGAADTQYFGPGTRLTVL.

This clonotype was seen repeatedly, ten times or more. The rearrangement joins TRBV6-1 to TRBJ1-2, with 8 nucleotides matching TRBD1. The CDR3 has 14 residues. Germline CDR1 is MNHNS and CDR2 is SASEGT. Trimming at V came to 6 bases and at J to 4 bases, leaving 7 bases not matched to a gene. CDR3 protein: CASSVPGGGYGYTF. CDR3 coding DNA: TGTGCCAGCAGCGTACCAGGGGGCGGCTATGGCTACACCTTC.

This clonotype is judged medium-sized. CDR3 DNA sequence: TGCAGCGTCGGATTCCAGGGGGCCGGGGAGCTGTTTTTT. This sequence encodes CSVGFQGAGELFF. The chain combines TRBV29-1 with TRBJ2-2, with 7 bases that match TRBD1. The CDR3 consists of 13 residues. V lost 6 bases, J lost 6 bases, and 7 bases stayed unmatched. From germline, CDR1 is SQVTM and CDR2 ANQGSEA.

The chain employs TRBV20-1 and TRBJ2-7, with D tentatively TRBD1 (5 bases). The CDR3 loop spans 12 amino acids. Germline V gene lookup returns CDR1 DFQATT and CDR2 SNEGSKA (reference sequence). Trimming took off 3 bases at V and 5 bases at J, with 11 bases between the two ends. This CDR3 is CSASEGADEQYF. The CDR3 region has the DNA TGCAGTGCTAGTGAAGGGGCCGACGAGCAGTACTTC.